This T cell receptor (beta chain) stems from a study of blood T cell repertoires in COVID-19. Overall study: There were acute and convalescent COVID-19 samples, and they came from the United States, Italy and Spain.

With 5 bases removed from V and 0 bases from J, the gap between germline ends came to 8 bases. Germline V CDR1 and CDR2: SEHNR, FQNEAQ (reference sequence). The CDR3 has 14 amino acids. Profiled with immunoSEQ multiplex PCR; TCRdb holds only in-frame clones, not every one. The top ten hold about 15% of the sample, which has under 300,000 clones, roughly four fifths seen once. This TCR was recovered from a man aged 40-49 years who had recovered from COVID-19. Sequenced material: PBMCs or T cells enriched from blood (not recorded which). This rearrangement joins TRBV7-9 to TRBJ1-5, with D hard to call. CDR3 residues: CASSKTYSNQPQHF. CDR3 sequence (DNA): TGTGCCAGCAGCAAGACTTATAGCAATCAGCCCCAGCATTTT.